The rows below give T cell receptor beta chains drawn from one sample of a study of cytomegalovirus exposure and HLA in healthy donors. This table comes from immunoSEQ multiplex PCR, and its TCRdb copy is limited to in-frame clones, with some not included. The sample includes over 55,000 clones, over 60% seen only once; the top ten take approximately 7.6%. Sequencing was done on a sample of PBMCs. These receptors all come from a man aged 35 to 55 in good health and CMV-seropositive. The CDR3 runs from the conserved cysteine through the conserved F or W. The D gene is left open where the match is weak. The size of a clone is reported for some rows only, either as once, few or many, or as a class for expanded clones.

CASSDPWSSGRASLPETQYF | TGTGCCAGCAGCGATCCGTGGAGTAGCGGGAGGGCCAGCCTCCCAGAGACCCAGTACTTC | 20 | TRBD2 | TRBJ2-5 | . | TRBV2
CASSMAGLGGYTF | TGTGCCAGCAGTATGGCGGGGTTGGGGGGCTACACCTTC | 13 | . | TRBJ1-2 | . | TRBV28
CASKKGLGGNTIYF | TGTGCCAGCAAGAAAGGACTGGGTGGAAACACCATATATTTT | 14 | . | TRBJ1-3 | few | TRBV5-6
CASSLNGQGKTQYF | TGTGCCAGCAGCTTAAATGGGCAGGGAAAGACCCAGTACTTC | 14 | . | TRBJ2-5 | . | TRBV7-3
CASSLKGLDEKLFF | TGCGCCAGCAGCTTGAAGGGGTTGGATGAAAAACTGTTTTTT | 14 | . | TRBJ1-4 | . | TRBV5-1
CASSSTGKDEQFF | TGTGCCAGCAGCTCCACAGGGAAGGATGAGCAGTTCTTC | 13 | . | TRBJ2-1 | . | TRBV7-9
CASSPDGQGREQYF | TGCGCCAGCAGCCCCGATGGACAGGGTCGCGAGCAGTACTTC | 14 | TRBD1 | TRBJ2-7 | . | TRBV4-3
CASSLNRQGTNEKLFF | TGCGCCAGCAGCCTAAATAGACAGGGGACTAATGAAAAACTGTTTTTT | 16 | TRBD1 | TRBJ1-4 | . | TRBV5-1
CASSSYGNQETQYF | TGTGCCAGCAGCAGCTACGGGAACCAAGAGACCCAGTACTTC | 14 | . | TRBJ2-5 | . | TRBV5-8
CASSLRGQGHTEAFF | TGTGCCAGCAGTTTACGAGGACAGGGGCACACTGAAGCTTTCTTT | 15 | TRBD1 | TRBJ1-1 | . | TRBV27
CASSQAPGRNTEAFF | TGTGCCAGCAGCCAAGCTCCAGGCAGGAACACTGAAGCTTTCTTT | 15 | . | TRBJ1-1 | few | TRBV14
CASSFGQGGFSEAFF | TGCGCCAGCAGCTTTGGACAGGGAGGCTTCTCTGAAGCTTTCTTT | 15 | TRBD1 | TRBJ1-1 | . | TRBV5-1
CASSYLLASGPDTQYF | TGTGCCAGCAGTTACCTACTAGCGTCCGGGCCAGATACGCAGTATTTT | 16 | TRBD2 | TRBJ2-3 | . | TRBV6-5
CASSQLSGQPYGYTF | TGTGCCAGCAGTCAATTATCCGGACAACCCTATGGCTACACCTTC | 15 | . | TRBJ1-2 | . | TRBV27
CASSNSGTVFYGYTF | TGTGCCAGCAGCAATTCCGGGACAGTTTTCTATGGCTACACCTTC | 15 | TRBD1 | TRBJ1-2 | . | TRBV14
CASSPRTGTEAFF | TGTGCCAGCAGTCCAAGGACGGGGACTGAAGCTTTCTTT | 13 | . | TRBJ1-1 | once | TRBV27
CASSFPGLAYEQYF | TGTGCCAGCAGCTTTCCGGGACTAGCCTACGAGCAGTACTTC | 14 | TRBD2 | TRBJ2-7 | few | TRBV5-6
CASSSQGGVTEAFF | TGTGCCAGTAGTAGCCAGGGAGGGGTGACTGAAGCTTTCTTT | 14 | . | TRBJ1-1 | . | TRBV19
CASSSSGQSDYEQYF | TGCGCCAGCAGCTCATCTGGACAGTCCGACTACGAGCAGTACTTC | 15 | . | TRBJ2-7 | . | TRBV5-1
CASSLEYRAGTEAFF | TGCGCCAGCAGCTTGGAGTACAGGGCGGGCACTGAAGCTTTCTTT | 15 | . | TRBJ1-1 | . | TRBV5-1
CASSPHSKGAADTQYF | TGTGCCAGCAGCCCCCACTCGAAGGGGGCGGCAGATACGCAGTATTTT | 16 | TRBD1 | TRBJ2-3 | . | TRBV9
CASSRTGNEQYF | TGCGCCAGCAGCAGGACAGGGAACGAGCAGTACTTC | 12 | TRBD1 | TRBJ2-7 | . | TRBV5-1
CASSDQTGGTDTQYF | TGTGCCAGCAGTGACCAGACAGGGGGCACAGATACGCAGTATTTT | 15 | TRBD1 | TRBJ2-3 | . | TRBV6-4
CASSLQGNQPQHF | TGTGCCAGCAGCTTGCAGGGGAATCAGCCCCAGCATTTT | 13 | . | TRBJ1-5 | few | TRBV7-2
CASSTRGHGVDEQYF | TGTGCCAGTAGTACAAGGGGGCATGGAGTCGACGAGCAGTACTTC | 15 | TRBD1 | TRBJ2-7 | . | TRBV19
CASSPQGEVNYGYTF | TGTGCCAGCAGTCCACAGGGGGAGGTAAACTATGGCTACACCTTC | 15 | TRBD1 | TRBJ1-2 | . | TRBV6-1
CASSYGSGRADF | TGTGCCAGCAGTTACGGTTCCGGCAGGGCCGATTTT | 12 | . | TRBJ1-3 | few | TRBV6-5
CASSPRQGGYGYTF | TGTGCCAGCAGCCCCCGACAGGGCGGCTATGGCTACACCTTC | 14 | TRBD1 | TRBJ1-2 | . | TRBV7-2
CASSLAVPTDTQYF | TGCGCCAGCAGCCTAGCGGTACCCACAGATACGCAGTATTTT | 14 | TRBD2 | TRBJ2-3 | . | TRBV5-1
CASSQTQGQKEQYF | TGTGCCAGCAGCCAGACCCAGGGTCAGAAGGAGCAGTACTTC | 14 | . | TRBJ2-7 | . | TRBV7-9
CASSTGVYEQYF | TGTGCCAGCAGCACAGGGGTCTACGAGCAGTACTTC | 12 | TRBD1 | TRBJ2-7 | . | TRBV7-9
CASSADSPNEAFF | TGTGCCAGCAGCGCGGACAGTCCGAATGAAGCTTTCTTT | 13 | . | TRBJ1-1 | . | TRBV2
CASSRQGDQPQHF | TGTGCCAGCAGCCGACAGGGGGATCAGCCCCAGCATTTT | 13 | TRBD1 | TRBJ1-5 | . | TRBV7-2
CASSRDGTGATEAFF | TGTGCCAGCAGCCGCGATGGGACAGGGGCCACTGAAGCTTTCTTT | 15 | TRBD1 | TRBJ1-1 | few | TRBV5-6
CASSLDRGHEQFF | TGCGCCAGCAGCTTGGACAGGGGGCATGAGCAGTTCTTC | 13 | TRBD1 | TRBJ2-1 | . | TRBV5-1
CASSPGQGTTEAFF | TGTGCCAGCAGCCCCGGACAGGGAACCACTGAAGCTTTCTTT | 14 | TRBD1 | TRBJ1-1 | . | TRBV9
CSVRKGAGGFYEQYF | TGCAGCGTTCGAAAGGGGGCAGGGGGCTTCTACGAGCAGTACTTC | 15 | TRBD1 | TRBJ2-7 | . | TRBV29-1
CAWSPWTDSTDTQYF | TGTGCCTGGAGTCCGTGGACAGATAGCACAGATACGCAGTATTTT | 15 | . | TRBJ2-3 | few | TRBV30
CASSLAWDRAPSTEAFF | TGCGCCAGCAGCTTGGCCTGGGACAGGGCCCCCAGCACTGAAGCTTTCTTT | 17 | TRBD1 | TRBJ1-1 | . | TRBV5-1
CASSFATDYSNQPQHF | TGTGCCAGCAGCTTCGCGACAGATTATAGCAATCAGCCCCAGCATTTT | 16 | . | TRBJ1-5 | . | TRBV28
CASSLVAESTDTQYF | TGCGCCAGCAGCTTGGTCGCGGAAAGCACAGATACGCAGTATTTT | 15 | . | TRBJ2-3 | . | TRBV5-1
CASSQEGASGNTIYF | TGCGCCAGCAGCCAAGAGGGAGCCTCTGGAAACACCATATATTTT | 15 | . | TRBJ1-3 | . | TRBV4-1
CASSPQGSYGYTF | TGTGCCAGCAGCCCACAGGGGAGCTATGGCTACACCTTC | 13 | TRBD1 | TRBJ1-2 | . | TRBV5-5
CSSSMTGVWTDTQYF | TGCAGCTCCTCAATGACAGGCGTCTGGACAGATACGCAGTATTTT | 15 | . | TRBJ2-3 | few | TRBV29-1
CASGTGNQPQHF | TGTGCCAGTGGAACAGGGAATCAGCCCCAGCATTTT | 12 | . | TRBJ1-5 | . | TRBV19
CASCLGTGGSGELFF | TGCGCCAGCTGCCTCGGGACAGGGGGATCCGGGGAGCTGTTTTTT | 15 | TRBD1 | TRBJ2-2 | . | TRBV5-1
CASSIQPIQGANHYGYTF | TGTGCCAGTAGTATCCAACCGATACAGGGGGCGAACCACTATGGCTACACCTTC | 18 | TRBD1 | TRBJ1-2 | . | TRBV19
CASTRLLTGEGYTF | TGTGCCAGCACCCGTTTACTGACAGGGGAAGGCTACACCTTC | 14 | TRBD1 | TRBJ1-2 | few | TRBV9
CASSAGSSTDTQYF | TGTGCCAGCAGTGCGGGATCTAGCACAGATACGCAGTATTTT | 14 | . | TRBJ2-3 | few | TRBV6-1
CASSPSSYEQYF | TGTGCCAGCAGCCCCAGCTCCTACGAGCAGTACTTC | 12 | . | TRBJ2-7 | . | TRBV7-2
CASSARAGTNYGYTF | TGTGCCAGCAGCGCCAGAGCAGGAACTAACTATGGCTACACCTTC | 15 | . | TRBJ1-2 | . | TRBV2
CASSPRTSGILYNEQFF | TGTGCCAGCAGCCCCAGGACTAGCGGGATACTCTACAATGAGCAGTTCTTC | 17 | TRBD2 | TRBJ2-1 | . | TRBV7-9
CASSLRSDRGLIYEQYF | TGTGCCAGCAGCTTAAGGTCCGACAGGGGGCTGATCTACGAGCAGTACTTC | 17 | TRBD1 | TRBJ2-7 | . | TRBV7-2
CASSIGPGTEAFF | TGTGCCAGCAGCATCGGCCCGGGCACTGAAGCTTTCTTT | 13 | . | TRBJ1-1 | . | TRBV5-4
CASMVTGGGSYEQYF | TGTGCCAGCATGGTAACAGGGGGCGGCTCCTACGAGCAGTACTTC | 15 | TRBD1 | TRBJ2-7 | . | TRBV2
CASSLGQNYGYTF | TGTGCCAGCAGCTTAGGACAGAACTATGGCTACACCTTC | 13 | . | TRBJ1-2 | . | TRBV7-8
CAISGGRGQTSTDTQYF | TGTGCCATCAGTGGGGGGAGGGGCCAAACTAGCACAGATACGCAGTATTTT | 17 | TRBD2 | TRBJ2-3 | . | TRBV10-3
CASNIVGTEAFF | TGTGCCAGCAACATAGTCGGGACTGAAGCTTTCTTT | 12 | . | TRBJ1-1 | . | TRBV28
CASSLAGTSGSYNEQFF | TGCGCCAGCAGCTTGGCCGGGACTAGCGGTTCCTACAATGAGCAGTTCTTC | 17 | TRBD2 | TRBJ2-1 | . | TRBV5-1